This TCR beta chain was retrieved from a study of blood T cell repertoires in COVID-19. Study information: Whether acute or convalescent, the COVID-19 samples came from the United States, Italy and Spain. Sources were T cells, B-cell-depleted T cells, or PBMCs; the material itself was cDNA or gDNA.

The authors' processing: Nucleated cell number was recorded as an estimate derived from reference gene primer amplification. The data were produced by immunoSEQ multiplex PCR, yet TCRdb's version contains in-frame clones alone and is incomplete. That table supplies the V and J calls and clone size; D and trimming were determined from the DNA. This table holds tens of thousands of clones, roughly 76% found once. This CDR3 contains 16 residues. The germline V gene encodes CDR1 ENHRY and CDR2 SYGVKD. The germline V and J ends were trimmed by 2 bases and 7 bases, with 15 bases remaining between them. V is TRBV10-3 and J is TRBJ1-6, with D possibly matching TRBD1 (6 bases). The source is an elderly woman with active or convalescent COVID-19. Sequenced sample: peripheral blood. The CDR3 is CAISEIQGLGNSPLHF. CDR3 bases: TGTGCCATCAGTGAGATACAGGGTTTGGGGAATTCACCCCTCCACTTT.